This TCR beta chain was retrieved from a study of T cells in Graves' hyperthyroidism and ophthalmopathy. Overall study: It was at initial diagnosis, before any treatment, that peripheral blood was collected.

From RNA transcripts, TCR beta CDR3 regions were amplified. HTBI primers were used for first-round RT-PCR of the TCR CDR3. Each CDR3 protein gets one entry after TCRdb re-called the multiplex PCR reads with MiXCR. The repertoire consists of under 350,000 distinct CDR3 sequences, with over 20% occurring once and the leading ten covering over 40%. This clonotype originated in a woman in her forties or fifties with Graves' hyperthyroidism. Sequenced material: blood.

As DNA, the CDR3 is TGCGCCAGCAGGCAACTAGCGGAAGTGGGGAATGAGCAGTTCTTC. It encodes CASRQLAEVGNEQFF. The chain joins TRBV5-1 to TRBJ2-1; 8 nucleotides match TRBD2. Trimming cost V 5 bases and J 7 bases; bases outside gene matches: 11. Germline CDR1 SGHRS, CDR2 YFSETQ. This CDR3 has 15 amino acids.